The entry below gives a single T cell receptor (beta chain) sequence along with its context. Its antigen remains unknown. This sample stems from a study of cytotoxic CD8 clonotypes in ibrutinib-treated CLL. Overall study results and limits: On treatment, the uncommon public clonotypes contracted or remained stable.

Generated by immunoSEQ multiplex PCR, the TCRdb table keeps only in-frame clones and is missing some. The sample consists of 60,000 to 95,000 clones, approximately 82% of them appearing once. This sequence originates from a human donor with chronic lymphocytic leukemia. The material was PBMCs, obtained after 24 months of ibrutinib treatment.

CDR3 protein: CASSLDLLYEQYF. CDR3 DNA sequence: TGTGCCAGCAGCTTAGATCTGCTGTACGAGCAGTACTTC. The chain recombines TRBV7-2 with TRBJ2-7, with unresolved D. The CDR3 is 13 amino acids. V was trimmed by 1 base and J by 4 bases, leaving 8 bases between them. Per germline, CDR1 SGHTA and CDR2 FQGNSA.